A single sample is the source of the 19 T cell receptor beta chains below, sequenced in a study of identical twins. TCRdb recomputed calls from the 5' RACE reads with MiXCR, one row per CDR3 protein. The sample lists fewer than 650,000 distinct CDR3 sequences, 9.5% to 10% occurring once. This same sample was also taken into another study, of yellow fever vaccine responses in identical twins.

The source material was PBMCs. These receptors were obtained from a woman younger than 35 in good health.

The V and J genes are TRBV24-1 and TRBJ2-5; 7 bases map to TRBD1. The CDR3 has 16 residues. From germline, CDR1 is KGHDR and CDR2 SFDVKD. The ends lost 4 bases at V and 4 bases at J; junction bases unmatched: 11. CDR3: CATSEKGDSWRETQYF. The CDR3 DNA is TGTGCCACCAGTGAAAAAGGGGACAGCTGGAGAGAGACCCAGTACTTC.

V is TRBV5-1 and J is TRBJ2-1; a weak D match, TRBD2 (7 bases). CDR1 is SGHRS and CDR2 is YFSETQ in the germline V gene. V dropped 3 bases and J dropped 8 bases, with 15 bases sitting between them. CDR3 length: 14 amino acids. DNA for the CDR3: TGCGCCAGCAGCTCAATAGGGGGGGTTGATGAGCAGTTCTTC. Protein: CASSSIGGVDEQFF.

This clonotype appeared a few times. This chain uses TRBV12-3 or TRBV12-4 with TRBJ2-3; maybe TRBD2 (5 bases). The length of the CDR3 is 15 residues. V lost 5 bases and J 4 bases, leaving 16 bases between the germline ends. The CDR3 nucleotides read TGTGCCAGCAGTCTCGGACTGAGGGTCCCAGATACGCAGTATTTT. This encodes CASSLGLRVPDTQYF.

The rearrangement joins TRBV7-9 to TRBJ2-1, with TRBD2 identical over 11 bases. CDR3 length equals 17 residues. V dropped 5 bases and J dropped 5; count of bases not matched to a gene: 11. Looked up from germline, CDR1 is SEHNR and CDR2 is FQNEAQ (reference sequence). The CDR3 DNA is TGTGCCAGCAGCCTCATAACGGGACTAGCGGCTCACAATGAGCAGTTCTTC. As protein: CASSLITGLAAHNEQFF.

This clonotype was detected only once. This could be a read error, since a much larger clone is one nucleotide away. The V and J genes are TRBV27 and TRBJ2-5, with unresolved D. Germline CDR1 is MNHEY and CDR2 is SMNVEV (reference sequence). The CDR3 has 12 amino acids. Trimming removed 4 bases from V and 5 bases from J, with 8 bases in between. CDR3 bases: TGTGCCAGCAGTTGTTTCGGCGAGACCCAGTACTTC. It encodes CASSCFGETQYF.

V gene TRBV11-2 combines with J gene TRBJ2-3; 9 nucleotides agree with TRBD2. There are 16 residues in the CDR3. In germline, CDR1 is SGHAT, CDR2 FQNNGV. With V trimmed by 4 bases and J by 0 bases, 5 bases remained unmatched. The CDR3 region is CASSYLAGLSTDTQYF. The CDR3 coding sequence is TGTGCCAGCAGCTACCTAGCGGGACTAAGCACAGATACGCAGTATTTT.

The J gene is TRBJ2-1, the V gene TRBV6-5; 9 bases agree with TRBD1. The trim removed 2 bases at V and 2 bases at J, leaving 7 bases unmatched. The CDR3 contains 17 residues. Germline V gene data show CDR1 as MNHEY and CDR2 as SVGAGI. CDR3 residues: CASSYTPGQGPYNEQFF. The DNA of the CDR3 is TGTGCCAGCAGTTACACGCCGGGACAGGGTCCCTACAATGAGCAGTTCTTC.

This clonotype came up many times. The rearrangement uses TRBV3-1 and TRBJ2-7; tentatively, D is TRBD2 (6 bases). Per germline, CDR1 LGHDT and CDR2 YNNKEL (reference sequence). V shed 3 bases and J shed 4 bases, with 7 bases lying between them. The length of the CDR3 is 12 residues. CDR3 in DNA: TGTGCCAGCAGCCATAGCGGTTACGAGCAGTACTTC. Protein product: CASSHSGYEQYF.

This clonotype was seen a few times. The chain joins TRBV29-1 to TRBJ2-3; TRBD2 matches 11 bases. The CDR3 spans 18 residues. Germline CDR1 reads SQVTM; CDR2 reads ANQGSEA. Germline trimming cut 3 bases from V and 6 bases from J; bases unmatched to any gene: 17. The CDR3 bases are TGCAGCGTTGAGAACTTCAGGGAAACTAGCGGGAGACTGGATACGCAGTATTTT. Translating it yields CSVENFRETSGRLDTQYF.

This clonotype was detected ten times or more. The chain carries TRBV4-1 and TRBJ2-1; no firm D call. This CDR3 comprises 13 residues. Germline CDR1 reads MGHRA; CDR2 reads YSYEKL. V lost 1 base to trimming and J lost 9 bases, with 10 bases between them. CDR3 protein: CASSQVREVEQFF. The CDR3 DNA is TGCGCCAGCAGCCAAGTTCGAGAGGTTGAGCAGTTCTTC.

V gene TRBV3-1 combines with J gene TRBJ2-5; 11 bases agree with TRBD2. CDR3 length: 16 amino acids. Germline CDR1 is LGHDT and CDR2 is YNNKEL (reference sequence). J gave up 4 bases and V 4 bases, and 8 bases lay outside the gene matches. CDR3 nucleotides: TGTGCCAGCAGCCGCGCCGGGACTAGCGGAACAGAGACCCAGTACTTC. Its protein is CASSRAGTSGTETQYF.

Many counts were recorded for this clonotype. The chain joins TRBV7-2 to TRBJ2-2, with D possibly matching TRBD1 (6 bases). The V gene's germline CDR1 is SGHTA and CDR2 FQGNSA. The CDR3 extends over 15 amino acids. Trimming removed 1 base at V and 4 bases at J, with 10 bases between. The DNA for the CDR3 is TGTGCCAGCAGCTTAGTCAGGGGTAGCACCGGGGAGCTGTTTTTT. Translated: CASSLVRGSTGELFF.

This clonotype was observed at least ten times. This chain joins TRBV5-1 and TRBJ2-1; 8 bases match TRBD2. After removal of 6 bases from V and 8 bases from J, the junction contained 10 bases not matched to a gene. CDR1 SGHRS and CDR2 YFSETQ come from the germline V gene. The CDR3 is 14 amino acids. In nucleotides, the CDR3 is TGCGCCAGCATGGTGCGGGGGGCTGGCGATGAGCAGTTCTTC. Translated: CASMVRGAGDEQFF.

The chain employs TRBV12-3 or TRBV12-4 and TRBJ2-5; tentative D call: TRBD1 (6 bases). The V and J ends lost 6 bases and 3 bases respectively, with 14 bases between them. The CDR3 is made up of 14 amino acids. The CDR3 loop is CASSLAGVEETQYF. CDR3 DNA sequence: TGTGCCAGCAGCTTGGCAGGGGTGGAAGAGACCCAGTACTTC.

This clonotype was detected only once. The chain recombines TRBV18 with TRBJ2-5, with 10 positions matching TRBD2. This CDR3 spans 16 amino acids. Unmatched junction bases numbered 5, after V lost 0 bases and J lost 4 bases. CDR1 and CDR2 (germline): KGHSH, LQKENI. As DNA, the CDR3 is TGTGCCAGCTCACCACCGGGACTAGCGTGGGGAGAGACCCAGTACTTC. Translating gives CASSPPGLAWGETQYF.

The sample holds a few counts of this clonotype. This chain connects TRBV9 to TRBJ1-5, with TRBD1 matching over 7 bases. Germline assignment: CDR1 SGDLS and CDR2 YYNGEE. Trimming removed 3 bases from V and 4 bases from J; junction bases left unmatched: 4. The CDR3 consists of 14 residues. As DNA, the CDR3 is TGTGCCAGCAGCGCCCGGGACAGAAATCAGCCCCAGCATTTT. Residues: CASSARDRNQPQHF. Full variable domain (missing parts from reference TRBV9 and TRBJ1-5): DSGVTQTPKHLITATGQRVTLRCSPRSGDLSVYWYQQSLDQGLQFLIQYYNGEERAKGNILERFSAQQFPDLHSELNLSSLELGDSALYFCASSARDRNQPQHFGDGTRLSIL.

CDR3 nucleotide sequence: TGCAGTGCTGGTCAGGGGAATTTGAACACTGAAGCTTTCTTT. As protein: CSAGQGNLNTEAFF. The chain recombines TRBV20-1 with TRBJ1-1; weak D call: TRBD1 (6 bases). Germline lookup yields CDR1 DFQATT and CDR2 SNEGSKA (reference sequence). Trimming left V 5 bases short and J 0 bases short, with 13 bases between. This CDR3 is 14 amino acids long.

This clonotype was observed many times. V is TRBV5-1 and J is TRBJ2-1, with 10 bases fitting TRBD2. The germline CDR1 and CDR2 sequences are SGHRS and YFSETQ. Trimming cost V 0 bases and J 2 bases; bases outside gene matches: 2. The CDR3 is made up of 16 amino acids. The CDR3 here is CASSLDLAGAYNEQFF. The CDR3 DNA sequence: TGCGCCAGCAGCTTGGACCTAGCGGGGGCCTACAATGAGCAGTTCTTC.

In its sample, this clonotype was seen many times. The V gene is TRBV10-3, the J gene TRBJ2-7; a weak D match, TRBD2 (5 bases). The CDR3 has 14 residues. Germline lookup yields CDR1 ENHRY and CDR2 SYGVKD. The V and J ends lost 4 bases and 2 bases respectively, with 12 bases between them. CDR3 in amino acids: CAISGGVDTYEQYF. The CDR3 region has the DNA TGTGCCATCAGTGGGGGAGTGGATACCTACGAGCAGTACTTC.